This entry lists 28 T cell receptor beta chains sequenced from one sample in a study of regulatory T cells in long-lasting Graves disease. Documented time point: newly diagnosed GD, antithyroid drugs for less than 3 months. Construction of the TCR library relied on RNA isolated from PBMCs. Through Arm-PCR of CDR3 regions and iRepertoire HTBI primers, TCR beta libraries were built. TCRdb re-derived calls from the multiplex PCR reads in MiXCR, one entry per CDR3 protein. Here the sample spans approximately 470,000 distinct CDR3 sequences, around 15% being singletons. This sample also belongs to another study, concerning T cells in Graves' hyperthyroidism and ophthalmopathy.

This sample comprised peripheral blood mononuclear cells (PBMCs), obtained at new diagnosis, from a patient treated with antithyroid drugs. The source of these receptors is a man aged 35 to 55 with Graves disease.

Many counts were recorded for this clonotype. The CDR3 nucleotides are TGTGCCAGCAGTTTATCCGGTGTTCAATTTTGGTTCTTC. This sequence encodes CASSLSGVQFWFF. The chain combines TRBV27 with TRBJ2-1; D call uncertain. V lost 0 bases, J lost 15 bases, and 15 bases lay in between. Germline values: CDR1 MNHEY, CDR2 SMNVEV (reference sequence). The CDR3 length is 13 residues.

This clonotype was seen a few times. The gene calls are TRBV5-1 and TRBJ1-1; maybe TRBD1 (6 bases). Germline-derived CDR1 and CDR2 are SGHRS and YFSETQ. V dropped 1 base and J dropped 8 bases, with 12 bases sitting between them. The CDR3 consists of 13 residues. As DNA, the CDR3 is TGCGCCAGCAGCTTGTGGGACACTGGGGAAGCTTTCTTT. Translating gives CASSLWDTGEAFF. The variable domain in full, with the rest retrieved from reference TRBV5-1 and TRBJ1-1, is KAGVTQTPRYLIKTRGQQVTLSCSPISGHRSVSWYQQTPGQGLQFLFEYFSETQRNKGNFPGRFSGRQFSNSRSEMNVSTLELGDSALYLCASSLWDTGEAFFGQGTRLTVV.

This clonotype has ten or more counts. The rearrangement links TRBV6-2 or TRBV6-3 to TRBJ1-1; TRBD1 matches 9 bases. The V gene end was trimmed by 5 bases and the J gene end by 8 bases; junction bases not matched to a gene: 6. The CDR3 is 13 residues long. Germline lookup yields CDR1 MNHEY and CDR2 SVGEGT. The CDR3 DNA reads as TGTGCCAGCAGTGTGGACAGGGGCTTCGAAGCTTTCTTT. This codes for CASSVDRGFEAFF.

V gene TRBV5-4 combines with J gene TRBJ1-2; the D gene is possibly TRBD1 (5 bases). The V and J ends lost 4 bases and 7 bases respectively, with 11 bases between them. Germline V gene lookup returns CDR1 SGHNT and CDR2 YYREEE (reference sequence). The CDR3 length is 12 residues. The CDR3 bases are TGTGCCAGCAGCGTTTACAGGAGTGGCTACACCTTC. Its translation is CASSVYRSGYTF.

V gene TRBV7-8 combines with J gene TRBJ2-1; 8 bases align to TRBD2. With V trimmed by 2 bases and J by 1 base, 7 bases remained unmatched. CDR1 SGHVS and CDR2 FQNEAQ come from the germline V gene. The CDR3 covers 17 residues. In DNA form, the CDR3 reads TGTGCCAGCAGCTTACGTCAAGGACTAGCATCCTACAATGAGCAGTTCTTC. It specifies CASSLRQGLASYNEQFF.

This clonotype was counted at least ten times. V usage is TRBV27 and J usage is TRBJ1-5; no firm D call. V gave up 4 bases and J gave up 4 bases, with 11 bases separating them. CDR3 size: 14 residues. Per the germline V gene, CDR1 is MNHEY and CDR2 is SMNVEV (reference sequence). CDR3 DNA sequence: TGTGCCAGCAGTTCCGCGACGGTAAATCAGCCCCAGCATTTT. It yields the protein CASSSATVNQPQHF.

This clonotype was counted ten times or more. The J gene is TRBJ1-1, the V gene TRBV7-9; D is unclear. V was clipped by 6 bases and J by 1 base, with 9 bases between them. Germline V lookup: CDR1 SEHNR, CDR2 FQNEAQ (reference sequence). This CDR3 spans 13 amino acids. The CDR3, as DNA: TGTGCCAGCAGTGCTTTGGGGAACACTGAAGCTTTCTTT. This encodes CASSALGNTEAFF.

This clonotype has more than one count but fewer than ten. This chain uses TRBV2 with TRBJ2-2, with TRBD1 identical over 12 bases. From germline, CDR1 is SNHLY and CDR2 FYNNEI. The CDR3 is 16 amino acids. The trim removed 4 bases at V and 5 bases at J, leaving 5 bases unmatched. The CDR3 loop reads CASSGGQGARTGELFF. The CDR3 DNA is TGTGCCAGCAGTGGGGGACAGGGGGCGAGAACCGGGGAGCTGTTTTTT.

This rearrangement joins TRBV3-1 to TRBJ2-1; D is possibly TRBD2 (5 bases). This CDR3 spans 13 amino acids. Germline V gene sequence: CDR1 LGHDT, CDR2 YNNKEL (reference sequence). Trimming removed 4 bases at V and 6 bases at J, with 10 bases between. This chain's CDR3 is CASSPLRGNEQFF. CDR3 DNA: TGTGCCAGCAGCCCCCTCCGGGGCAATGAGCAGTTCTTC.

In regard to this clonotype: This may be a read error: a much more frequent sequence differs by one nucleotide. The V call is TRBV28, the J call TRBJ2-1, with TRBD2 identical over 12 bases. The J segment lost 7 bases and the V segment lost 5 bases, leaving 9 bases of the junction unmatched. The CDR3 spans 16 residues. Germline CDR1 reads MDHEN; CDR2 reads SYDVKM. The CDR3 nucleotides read TGTGCCAGCAGTGAAACGACTAGCGGGAGTAGAAATGAGCAGTTCTTC. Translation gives CASSETTSGSRNEQFF. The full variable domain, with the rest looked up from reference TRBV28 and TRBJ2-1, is DVKVTQSSRYLVKRTGEKVFLECVQDMDHENMFWYRQDPGLGLRLIYFSYDVKMKEKGDIPEGYSVSREKKERFSLILESASTNQTSMYLCASSETTSGSRNEQFFGPGTRLTVL.

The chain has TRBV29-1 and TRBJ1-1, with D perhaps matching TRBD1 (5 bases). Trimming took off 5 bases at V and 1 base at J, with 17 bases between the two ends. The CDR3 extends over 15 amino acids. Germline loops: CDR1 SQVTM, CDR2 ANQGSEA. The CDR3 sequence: CSVRAADIGNTEAFF. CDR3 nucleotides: TGCAGCGTTCGGGCCGCGGACATAGGGAACACTGAAGCTTTCTTT.

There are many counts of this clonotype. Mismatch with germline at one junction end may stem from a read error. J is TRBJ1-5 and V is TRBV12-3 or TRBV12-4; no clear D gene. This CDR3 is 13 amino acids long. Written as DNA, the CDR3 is TGTGCCAGCAGACTGGGCGGCAACCAGCCCCAGCATTTT. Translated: CASRLGGNQPQHF.

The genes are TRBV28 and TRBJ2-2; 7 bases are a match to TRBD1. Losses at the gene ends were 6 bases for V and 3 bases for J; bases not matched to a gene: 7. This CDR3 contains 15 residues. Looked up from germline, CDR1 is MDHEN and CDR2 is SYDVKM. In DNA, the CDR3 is TGTGCCAGCAGACCAGGGGGAGTGGACACCGGGGAGCTGTTTTTT. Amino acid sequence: CASRPGGVDTGELFF. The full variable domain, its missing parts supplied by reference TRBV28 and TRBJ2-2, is DVKVTQSSRYLVKRTGEKVFLECVQDMDHENMFWYRQDPGLGLRLIYFSYDVKMKEKGDIPEGYSVSREKKERFSLILESASTNQTSMYLCASRPGGVDTGELFFGEGSRLTVL.

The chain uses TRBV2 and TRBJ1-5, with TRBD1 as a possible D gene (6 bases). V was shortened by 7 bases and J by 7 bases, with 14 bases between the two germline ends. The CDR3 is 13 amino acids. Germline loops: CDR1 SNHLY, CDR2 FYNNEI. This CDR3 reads CASNSWGAQPQHF. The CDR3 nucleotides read TGTGCCAGCAACTCGTGGGGGGCCCAGCCCCAGCATTTT.

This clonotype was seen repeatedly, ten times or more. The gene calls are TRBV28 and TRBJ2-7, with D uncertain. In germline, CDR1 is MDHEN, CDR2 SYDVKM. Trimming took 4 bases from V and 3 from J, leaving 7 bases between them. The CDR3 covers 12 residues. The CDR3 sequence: CASSWTLYEQYF. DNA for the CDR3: TGTGCCAGCAGTTGGACCCTCTACGAGCAGTACTTC.

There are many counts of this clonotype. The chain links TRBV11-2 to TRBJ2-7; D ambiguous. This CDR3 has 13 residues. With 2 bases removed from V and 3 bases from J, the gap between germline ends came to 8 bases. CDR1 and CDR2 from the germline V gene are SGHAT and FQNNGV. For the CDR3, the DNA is TGTGCCAGCAGCTTATCACAGATCTACGAGCAGTACTTC. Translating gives CASSLSQIYEQYF.

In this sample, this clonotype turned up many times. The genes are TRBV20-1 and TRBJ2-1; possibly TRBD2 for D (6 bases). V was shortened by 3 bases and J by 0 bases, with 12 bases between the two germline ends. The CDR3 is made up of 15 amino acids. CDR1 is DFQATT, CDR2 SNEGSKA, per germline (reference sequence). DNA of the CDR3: TGCAGTGCTAGTCTCTACGGGAGCTCCTACAATGAGCAGTTCTTC. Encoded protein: CSASLYGSSYNEQFF.

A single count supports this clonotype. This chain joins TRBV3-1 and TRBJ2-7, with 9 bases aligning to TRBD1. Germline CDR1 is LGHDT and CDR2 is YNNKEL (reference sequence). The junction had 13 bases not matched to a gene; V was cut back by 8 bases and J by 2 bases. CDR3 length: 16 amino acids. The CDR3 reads CASSPSRTGVTYEQYF. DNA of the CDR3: TGTGCCAGCTCACCCAGCAGGACAGGGGTTACCTACGAGCAGTACTTC.

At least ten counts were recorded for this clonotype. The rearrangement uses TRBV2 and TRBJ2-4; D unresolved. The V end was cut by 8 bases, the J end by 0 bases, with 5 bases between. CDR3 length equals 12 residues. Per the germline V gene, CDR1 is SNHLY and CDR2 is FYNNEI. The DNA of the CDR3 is TGTGCCAGCCTAGGAGCCAAAAACATTCAGTACTTC. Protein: CASLGAKNIQYF.

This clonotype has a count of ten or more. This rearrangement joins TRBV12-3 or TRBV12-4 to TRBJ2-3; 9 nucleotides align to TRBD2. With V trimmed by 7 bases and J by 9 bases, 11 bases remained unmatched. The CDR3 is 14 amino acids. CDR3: CASTFSGRRTTQYF. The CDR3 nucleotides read TGTGCCAGCACCTTTAGCGGGAGAAGGACCACGCAGTATTTT.

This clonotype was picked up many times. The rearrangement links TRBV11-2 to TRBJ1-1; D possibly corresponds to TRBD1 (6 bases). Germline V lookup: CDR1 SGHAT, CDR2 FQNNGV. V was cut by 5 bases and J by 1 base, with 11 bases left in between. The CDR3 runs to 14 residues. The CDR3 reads CASSGGHRNTEAFF. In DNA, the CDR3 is TGTGCCAGCAGCGGGGGACACAGGAACACTGAAGCTTTCTTT.

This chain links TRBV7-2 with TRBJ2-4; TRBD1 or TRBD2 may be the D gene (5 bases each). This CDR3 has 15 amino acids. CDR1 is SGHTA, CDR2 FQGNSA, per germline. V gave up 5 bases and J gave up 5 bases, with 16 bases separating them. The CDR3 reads CASSHPEVGENIQYF. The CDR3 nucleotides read TGTGCCAGCAGCCATCCAGAGGTGGGGGAAAACATTCAGTACTTC.

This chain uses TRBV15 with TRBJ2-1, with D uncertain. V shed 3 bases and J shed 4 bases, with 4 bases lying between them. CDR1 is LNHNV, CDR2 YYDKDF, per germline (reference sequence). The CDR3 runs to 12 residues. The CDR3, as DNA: TGTGCCACCAGCAGCTTATACAATGAGCAGTTCTTC. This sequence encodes CATSSLYNEQFF.

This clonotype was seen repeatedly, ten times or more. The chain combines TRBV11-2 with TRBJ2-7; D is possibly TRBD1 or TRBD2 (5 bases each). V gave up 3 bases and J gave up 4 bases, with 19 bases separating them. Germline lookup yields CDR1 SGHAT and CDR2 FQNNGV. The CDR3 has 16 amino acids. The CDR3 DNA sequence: TGTGCCAGCAGCTTGGGGACCTCAGGGACCTTATACGAGCAGTACTTC. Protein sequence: CASSLGTSGTLYEQYF.

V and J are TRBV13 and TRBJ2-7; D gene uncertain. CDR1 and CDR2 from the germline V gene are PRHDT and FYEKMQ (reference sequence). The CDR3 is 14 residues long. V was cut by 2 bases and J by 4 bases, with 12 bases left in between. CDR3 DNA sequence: TGTGCCAGCAGCTTATCTGGGTTGACTTACGAGCAGTACTTC. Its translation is CASSLSGLTYEQYF.

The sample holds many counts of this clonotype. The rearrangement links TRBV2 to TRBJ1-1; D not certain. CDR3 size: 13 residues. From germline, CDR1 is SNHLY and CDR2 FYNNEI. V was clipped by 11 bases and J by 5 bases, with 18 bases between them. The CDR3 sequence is CAQREERGTEAFF. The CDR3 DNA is TGTGCCCAGCGGGAGGAGAGAGGGACTGAAGCTTTCTTT.

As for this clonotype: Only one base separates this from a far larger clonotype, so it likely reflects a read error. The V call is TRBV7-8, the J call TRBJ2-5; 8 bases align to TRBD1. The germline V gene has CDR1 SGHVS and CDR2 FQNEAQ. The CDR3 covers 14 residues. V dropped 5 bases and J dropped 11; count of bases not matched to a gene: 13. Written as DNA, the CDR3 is TGTGCCAGCAGCCGACAGGGGCCCTACAATGAGCAGTACTTC. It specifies CASSRQGPYNEQYF.

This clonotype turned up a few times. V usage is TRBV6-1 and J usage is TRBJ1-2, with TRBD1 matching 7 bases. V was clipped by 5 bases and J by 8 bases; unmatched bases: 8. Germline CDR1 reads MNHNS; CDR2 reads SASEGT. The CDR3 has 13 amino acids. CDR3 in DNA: TGTGCCAGCAGTCGAACAGGGGAGAGAGGCTACACCTTC. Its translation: CASSRTGERGYTF.